The 27 T cell receptor beta chains presented below share a single source sample, sequenced in a study of shared clonotypes between healthy human individuals. Data came from immunoSEQ multiplex PCR; TCRdb stores just in-frame clones and leaves some out. This table holds more than 500,000 clones, about 95% found once. Cells designated naive CD8 were CD45RO-negative and were positively selected for CCR7, with terminally differentiated effector memory CD45RA+ cells excluded. Material for sequencing was naive CD8+ T cells sorted from blood. Receptors originate from a woman aged 25 to 39 in good health.

The J gene is TRBJ1-1, the V gene TRBV5-6; no definite D call. Germline CDR1 is SGHDT and CDR2 is YYEEEE. V was shortened by 3 bases and J by 2 bases, with 8 bases between the two germline ends. The CDR3 is 13 amino acids. The CDR3 bases are TGTGCCAGCAGCTCCCGGGATAACACTGAAGCTTTCTTT. Translation: CASSSRDNTEAFF.

The rearrangement uses TRBV28 and TRBJ1-6, with 10 positions matching TRBD1. V lost 3 bases, J lost 7 bases, and 9 bases stayed unmatched. Germline-derived CDR1 and CDR2 are MDHEN and SYDVKM. This CDR3 has 17 amino acids. The CDR3 sequence is CASSFPGQGNWNSPLHF. DNA for the CDR3: TGTGCCAGCAGTTTTCCGGGACAGGGGAATTGGAATTCACCCCTCCACTTT. The whole variable domain, remainder taken from reference TRBV28 and TRBJ1-6, is DVKVTQSSRYLVKRTGEKVFLECVQDMDHENMFWYRQDPGLGLRLIYFSYDVKMKEKGDIPEGYSVSREKKERFSLILESASTNQTSMYLCASSFPGQGNWNSPLHFGNGTRLTVT.

The rearrangement links TRBV27 to TRBJ2-7; D gene ambiguous. Trimming stripped 11 bases from V and 1 base from J, with 18 bases between. Per germline, CDR1 MNHEY and CDR2 SMNVEV (reference sequence). The CDR3 runs to 14 residues. The CDR3 loop is CAANIRLASYEQYF. CDR3 nucleotide sequence: TGTGCCGCCAACATCCGTTTGGCTTCCTACGAGCAGTACTTC.

The rearrangement joins TRBV2 to TRBJ1-4; D may be TRBD1 (6 bases). The CDR3 runs 13 residues. Deletions cut 5 bases from V and 5 bases from J, with 9 bases between. Germline CDR1 SNHLY, CDR2 FYNNEI. CDR3 nucleotide sequence: TGTGCCAGCAGTAAGGACAGCAATGAAAAACTGTTTTTT. As protein: CASSKDSNEKLFF.

The chain employs TRBV4-2 and TRBJ2-1; TRBD2 matches at 9 bases. The V gene's germline CDR1 is LGHNA and CDR2 YNFKEQ. CDR3 length: 16 amino acids. V dropped 0 bases and J dropped 9; count of bases not matched to a gene: 9. The CDR3 region has the DNA TGTGCCAGCAGCCAAGATGGGCTAGCGGGATATTTTGAGCAGTTCTTC. This encodes CASSQDGLAGYFEQFF.

The gene calls are TRBV5-1 and TRBJ2-7, with TRBD2 as a possible D gene (6 bases). With 4 bases removed from V and 2 bases from J, the gap between germline ends came to 13 bases. The CDR3 has 14 amino acids. From germline, CDR1 is SGHRS and CDR2 YFSETQ. CDR3 sequence: CASSLPGETYEQYF. CDR3 nucleotides: TGCGCCAGCAGCCTCCCGGGGGAGACCTACGAGCAGTACTTC.

The chain couples TRBV5-8 to TRBJ2-7; D is unresolved. The CDR3 has 12 residues. The germline V and J ends were trimmed by 1 base and 3 bases, with 5 bases remaining between them. Looked up from germline, CDR1 is SGHTS and CDR2 is YDEGEE. The CDR3 DNA sequence: TGTGCCAGCAGCTTGAAGGTCTACGAGCAGTACTTC. It translates to CASSLKVYEQYF.

This chain joins TRBV7-8 and TRBJ2-7; D possibly matches TRBD1 or TRBD2 (5 bases each). The V gene lost 5 bases and the J gene lost 4 bases, with 12 bases spanning the gap. CDR1 is SGHVS and CDR2 is FQNEAQ in the germline V gene. This CDR3 contains 13 residues. DNA of the CDR3: TGTGCCAGCAGCATCAATTGGGGGTACGAGCAGTACTTC. It is translated as CASSINWGYEQYF.

The chain recombines TRBV27 with TRBJ1-1; D is undetermined. Germline V gene data show CDR1 as MNHEY and CDR2 as SMNVEV (reference sequence). The CDR3 consists of 13 residues. Trimming cost V 2 bases and J 4 bases, with 8 bases left between them. For the CDR3, the DNA is TGTGCCAGCAGTTTAGGAAGGTCCACTGAAGCTTTCTTT. Translation gives CASSLGRSTEAFF.

This sequence joins TRBV27 and TRBJ2-1; D not certain. Trimming left V 6 bases short and J 8 bases short, with 20 bases between. CDR1 and CDR2 (germline): MNHEY, SMNVEV (reference sequence). This CDR3 comprises 15 residues. DNA for the CDR3: TGTGCCAGCAGGCCCCTCTCCAGCGAATTCGATGAGCAGTTCTTC. As protein: CASRPLSSEFDEQFF.

This chain links TRBV27 with TRBJ2-1; D unclear. Germline assignment: CDR1 MNHEY and CDR2 SMNVEV (reference sequence). Trimming shortened V by 0 bases and J by 0 bases, and 6 bases separated the two germline ends. The CDR3 runs to 15 residues. The CDR3 bases are TGTGCCAGCAGTTTATCGACGGGCTCCTACAATGAGCAGTTCTTC. It translates to CASSLSTGSYNEQFF.

The rearrangement joins TRBV9 to TRBJ2-3; tentative D call: TRBD2 (6 bases). The CDR3 totals 14 residues. Germline V CDR1 and CDR2: SGDLS, YYNGEE. Trimming shortened V by 1 base and J by 6 bases, and 12 bases separated the two germline ends. In DNA, the CDR3 is TGTGCCAGCAGCGTATGGCGGGACGGTGATACGCAGTATTTT. Translated: CASSVWRDGDTQYF.

V gene TRBV6-1 combines with J gene TRBJ2-7; unclear D gene. Trimming pared 3 bases from V and 4 bases from J, leaving 7 bases between. Germline CDR1 MNHNS, CDR2 SASEGT. The CDR3 totals 12 residues. The CDR3 DNA reads TGTGCCAGCAGTGACGTCGGTTACGAGCAGTACTTC. Encoded protein: CASSDVGYEQYF.

The chain uses TRBV28 and TRBJ1-2; D ambiguous. CDR3 length: 16 residues. Per germline, CDR1 MDHEN and CDR2 SYDVKM. V lost 3 bases and J 4 bases, leaving 18 bases between the germline ends. DNA of the CDR3: TGTGCCAGCAGTTTTCGGTCCCTGACTCTTCTCTATGGCTACACCTTC. This translates into CASSFRSLTLLYGYTF.

The rearrangement uses TRBV6-5 and TRBJ2-5; unclear D gene. V lost 0 bases and J lost 4, with 6 bases in between. CDR3 size: 13 residues. Germline CDR1 reads MNHEY; CDR2 reads SVGAGI. The CDR3 coding sequence is TGTGCCAGCAGTTACTCGGCTGGAGAGACCCAGTACTTC. Translation: CASSYSAGETQYF.

The rearrangement uses TRBV9 and TRBJ2-7; D unclear. Trimming took off 0 bases at V and 0 bases at J, with 7 bases between the two ends. Germline assignment: CDR1 SGDLS and CDR2 YYNGEE. The length of the CDR3 is 14 residues. CDR3 DNA sequence: TGTGCCAGCAGCGTAGACGGCTTCTCCTACGAGCAGTACTTC. Protein: CASSVDGFSYEQYF.

This clone was seen a single time. The chain employs TRBV11-2 and TRBJ2-7; D gene ambiguous. The CDR3 loop spans 17 amino acids. V was trimmed by 5 bases and J by 0 bases, leaving 20 bases between them. Germline CDR1 reads SGHAT; CDR2 reads FQNNGV. The CDR3 nucleotides are TGTGCCAGCAGCCCCAGGTTTGGCAGGCAGATCTCCTACGAGCAGTACTTC. Protein: CASSPRFGRQISYEQYF.

The chain employs TRBV7-9 and TRBJ1-4; D may be TRBD1 (6 bases). Trimming removed 5 bases at V and 8 bases at J, with 12 bases between. Germline CDR1 is SEHNR and CDR2 is FQNEAQ (reference sequence). This CDR3 comprises 13 residues. The CDR3: CASSIQGSEKLFF. Here the CDR3 DNA reads TGTGCCAGCAGCATACAGGGAAGCGAAAAACTGTTTTTT.

The V call is TRBV28, the J call TRBJ2-5, with D tentatively TRBD1 or TRBD2 (5 bases each). The CDR3 has 17 residues. Trimming cost V 2 bases and J 11 bases, with 27 bases left between them. The germline V gene has CDR1 MDHEN and CDR2 SYDVKM. This CDR3 is CASSLAPGRAGMGPQYF. In DNA, the CDR3 is TGTGCCAGCAGTTTAGCCCCGGGTAGGGCAGGCATGGGACCACAGTACTTC.

In nucleotides, the CDR3 is TGTGCAAGTCGCTTAGCGGAGGGTCAGGGGGCAGCCTACAATGAGCAGTTCTTC. It yields the protein CASRLAEGQGAAYNEQFF. The chain recombines TRBV12-2 with TRBJ2-1; the tabulated D call, TRBD1, remains unverified against the DNA. TRBV12-2 is listed as a pseudogene. This CDR3 region has 18 residues.

A single count supports this clone. The chain uses TRBV27 and TRBJ2-2; no definite D call. The CDR3 spans 9 residues. Looked up from germline, CDR1 is MNHEY and CDR2 is SMNVEV (reference sequence). The V and J ends lost 9 bases and 5 bases respectively, with 1 base between them. CDR3 protein: CASTGELFF. In nucleotides, the CDR3 is TGTGCCAGTACCGGGGAGCTGTTTTTT.

The chain employs TRBV27 and TRBJ2-1, with TRBD2 matching over 7 bases. The CDR3 length is 18 residues. V was pared by 0 bases and J by 7 bases, with 15 bases of the junction left unmatched. Per the germline V gene, CDR1 is MNHEY and CDR2 is SMNVEV (reference sequence). The CDR3 region is CASSLSSLGAGRVNEQFF. CDR3 DNA: TGTGCCAGCAGTTTATCGTCCCTGGGAGCGGGACGGGTGAATGAGCAGTTCTTC.

This chain uses TRBV7-9 with TRBJ1-2, with D possibly matching TRBD1 (5 bases). V was trimmed by 1 base and J by 8 bases, leaving 14 bases between them. The CDR3 sequence is 14 residues long. The germline V gene encodes CDR1 SEHNR and CDR2 FQNEAQ (reference sequence). CDR3 nucleotides: TGTGCCAGCAGCTTAGATGGGACCACGGGGGGCTACACCTTC. Translated: CASSLDGTTGGYTF. The complete variable domain, with remaining parts taken from reference TRBV7-9 and TRBJ1-2, reads DTGVSQNPRHKITKRGQNVTFRCDPISEHNRLYWYRQTLGQGPEFLTYFQNEAQLEKSRLLSDRFSAERPKGSFSTLEIQRTEQGDSAMYLCASSLDGTTGGYTFGSGTRLTVV.

The chain uses TRBV5-1 and TRBJ1-5; D unclear. This CDR3 contains 14 residues. The germline V and J ends were trimmed by 0 bases and 4 bases, with 8 bases remaining between them. Germline CDR1 reads SGHRS; CDR2 reads YFSETQ. The CDR3 here is CASSLGGENQPQHF. CDR3 sequence (DNA): TGCGCCAGCAGCTTGGGTGGGGAAAATCAGCCCCAGCATTTT.

The chain carries TRBV9 and TRBJ1-2, with D possibly matching TRBD1 (6 bases). The V gene lost 3 bases and the J gene lost 4 bases, with 10 bases spanning the gap. In germline, CDR1 is SGDLS, CDR2 YYNGEE. The CDR3 extends over 13 amino acids. The CDR3 is CASSGETGYGYTF. The CDR3 nucleotides are TGTGCCAGCAGCGGGGAGACAGGCTATGGCTACACCTTC.

This chain connects TRBV4-1 to TRBJ2-1, with a tentative D call TRBD2 (5 bases). With 1 base removed from V and 1 base from J, the gap between germline ends came to 11 bases. CDR1 and CDR2 (germline): MGHRA, YSYEKL. The CDR3 totals 16 residues. The CDR3 DNA follows: TGCGCCAGCAGCCAAGTTATCGGGGATTCCTACAATGAGCAGTTCTTC. Its protein is CASSQVIGDSYNEQFF.

J is TRBJ1-5 and V is TRBV27; TRBD1 might be the D (5 bases). CDR1 and CDR2 (germline): MNHEY, SMNVEV (reference sequence). V was trimmed by 6 bases and J by 4 bases, leaving 13 bases between them. The CDR3 has 14 residues. The CDR3 nucleotides read TGTGCCAGCAGACCCATTCAGGGTAATCAGCCCCAGCATTTT. Translated, it gives CASRPIQGNQPQHF.